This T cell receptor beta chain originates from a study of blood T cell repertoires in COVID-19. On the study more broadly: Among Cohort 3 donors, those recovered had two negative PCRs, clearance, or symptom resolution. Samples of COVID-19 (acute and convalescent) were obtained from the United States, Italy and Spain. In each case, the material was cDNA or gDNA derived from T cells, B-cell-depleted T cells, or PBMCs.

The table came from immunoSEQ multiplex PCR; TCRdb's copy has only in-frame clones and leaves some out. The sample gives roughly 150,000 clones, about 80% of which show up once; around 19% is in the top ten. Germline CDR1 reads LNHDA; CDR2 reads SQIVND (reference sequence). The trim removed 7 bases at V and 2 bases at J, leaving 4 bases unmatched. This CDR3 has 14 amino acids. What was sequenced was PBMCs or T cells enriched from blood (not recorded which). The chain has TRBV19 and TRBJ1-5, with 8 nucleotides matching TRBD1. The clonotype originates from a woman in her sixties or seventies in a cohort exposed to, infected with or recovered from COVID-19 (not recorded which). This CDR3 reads CASNAGQGNQPQHF. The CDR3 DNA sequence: TGTGCCAGTAACGCGGGACAGGGCAATCAGCCCCAGCATTTT.